Below are 9 T cell receptor beta chains sequenced from a single sample in a study of cytomegalovirus exposure and HLA in healthy donors. PCR was performed using 60 Vbeta and 13 Jbeta primers. Measured with immunoSEQ multiplex PCR; TCRdb has only the in-frame clones, and not every one. Its table records 100,000 to 150,000 clones. Material: PBMCs. The origin of the receptors is a woman aged 40 to 49 in good health and CMV-seropositive.

The gene calls are TRBV4-3 and TRBJ2-1; 10 bases are shared with TRBD1. The CDR3 is 18 residues long. Germline-derived CDR1 and CDR2 are LGHNA and YSLEER. Unmatched junction bases numbered 10, after V lost 0 bases and J lost 5 bases. This CDR3 reads CASSQDIVDRGRHNEQFF. CDR3 in DNA: TGCGCCAGCAGCCAAGATATTGTGGACAGGGGGAGGCACAATGAGCAGTTCTTC.

The chain couples TRBV10-3 to TRBJ2-3; 7 positions agree with TRBD1. CDR3 size: 15 residues. Germline CDR1 is ENHRY and CDR2 is SYGVKD. J was trimmed by 6 bases and V by 6 bases; bases with no gene match: 12. The CDR3 region is CAIRDRQGPGDTQYF. The CDR3 DNA sequence: TGTGCCATCAGGGATCGACAGGGACCAGGTGATACGCAGTATTTT.

The chain uses TRBV10-3 and TRBJ1-2; 7 bases agree with TRBD1. This CDR3 has 13 residues. Germline V gives CDR1 ENHRY, CDR2 SYGVKD. Losses at the gene ends were 7 bases for V and 7 bases for J; bases not matched to a gene: 9. In nucleotides, the CDR3 is TGTGCCATCACTGACAGGGTAGGAAGTGGCTACACCTTC. Residues: CAITDRVGSGYTF.

This rearrangement joins TRBV6-5 to TRBJ1-1; TRBD1 is a possible D gene (5 bases). The length of the CDR3 is 14 residues. The ends were cut back, 2 bases at V and 5 bases at J, with 12 bases in the middle. CDR1 MNHEY and CDR2 SVGAGI come from the germline V gene. In DNA, the CDR3 is TGTGCCAGCAGTTACCTATCGGCAGGGACTGAAGCTTTCTTT. Its protein is CASSYLSAGTEAFF.

Concerning this clone: An end of the junction differs from the germline gene, which may be a read error. The J gene is TRBJ2-1, the V gene TRBV5-1; 11 positions match TRBD2. CDR3 length: 19 amino acids. Germline V gene data show CDR1 as SGHRS and CDR2 as YFSETQ. In DNA, the CDR3 is TGCGCCAGCAGCCAGGGTGGAATAGCGGGAGGGAGCTCCTACAATGAGCAGCTCTTC. Translation: CASSQGGIAGGSSYNEQLF.

The chain is built from TRBV6-5 and TRBJ1-6; 10 nucleotides agree with TRBD1. Trimming at V came to 7 bases and at J to 7 bases, leaving 4 bases not matched to a gene. Germline V gene data show CDR1 as MNHEY and CDR2 as SVGAGI. CDR3 size: 14 residues. Here the CDR3 reads CASTPGQGNSPLHF. The CDR3 nucleotides are TGTGCCAGCACCCCGGGACAGGGGAATTCACCCCTCCACTTT.

This chain uses TRBV5-8 with TRBJ2-3; 7 bases match TRBD2. Germline V gene lookup returns CDR1 SGHTS and CDR2 YDEGEE. The length of the CDR3 is 15 residues. Trimming removed 2 bases from V and 2 bases from J; junction bases left unmatched: 5. CDR3: CASSFSSGYTDTQYF. The CDR3 DNA is TGTGCCAGCAGCTTCTCTAGCGGTTACACAGATACGCAGTATTTT.

V is TRBV19 and J is TRBJ2-2; perhaps TRBD2 as D (5 bases). The CDR3 extends over 14 amino acids. The germline gives CDR1 LNHDA, CDR2 SQIVND (reference sequence). V was pared by 6 bases and J by 4 bases, with 12 bases between. The CDR3 here is CASSRTFSTGELFF. The DNA of the CDR3 is TGTGCCAGTAGCAGGACTTTCTCCACCGGGGAGCTGTTTTTT.

The V call is TRBV5-6, the J call TRBJ2-5; maybe TRBD2 (6 bases). The CDR3 spans 14 residues. Germline V gene lookup returns CDR1 SGHDT and CDR2 YYEEEE. V lost 6 bases and J lost 3, with 15 bases in between. The CDR3 DNA reads as TGTGCCAGCATGGTGGGGATAGCGGAAGAGACCCAGTACTTC. It translates to CASMVGIAEETQYF.